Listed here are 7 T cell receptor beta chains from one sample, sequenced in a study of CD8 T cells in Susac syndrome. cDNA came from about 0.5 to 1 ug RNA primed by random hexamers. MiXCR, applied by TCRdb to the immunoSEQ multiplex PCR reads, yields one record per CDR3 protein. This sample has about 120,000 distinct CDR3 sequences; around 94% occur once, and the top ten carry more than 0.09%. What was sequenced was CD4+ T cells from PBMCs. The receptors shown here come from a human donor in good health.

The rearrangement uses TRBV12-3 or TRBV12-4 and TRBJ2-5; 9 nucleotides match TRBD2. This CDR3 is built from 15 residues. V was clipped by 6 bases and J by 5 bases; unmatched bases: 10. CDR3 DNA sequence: TGTGCCAGCAGCTTCTCTAGCGGGATAACGGAGACCCAGTACTTC. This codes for CASSFSSGITETQYF.

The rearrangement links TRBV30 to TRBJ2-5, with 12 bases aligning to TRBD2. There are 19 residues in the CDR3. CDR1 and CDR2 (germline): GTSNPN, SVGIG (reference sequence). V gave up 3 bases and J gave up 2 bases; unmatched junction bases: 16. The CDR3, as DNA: TGTGCCTGGAGGTCAGGTGAATACCGACTAGCGGGGGTACAAGAGACCCAGTACTTC. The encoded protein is CAWRSGEYRLAGVQETQYF. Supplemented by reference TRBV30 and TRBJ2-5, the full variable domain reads SQTIHQWPATLVQPVGSPLSLECTVEGTSNPNLYWYRQAAGRGLQLLFYSVGIGQISSEVPQNLSASRPQDRQFILSSKKLLLSDSGFYLCAWRSGEYRLAGVQETQYFGPGTRLLVL.

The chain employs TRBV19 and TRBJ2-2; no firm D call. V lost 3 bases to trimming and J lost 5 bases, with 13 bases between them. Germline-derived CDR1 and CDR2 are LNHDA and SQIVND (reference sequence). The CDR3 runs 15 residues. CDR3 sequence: CASSIKMGGTGELFF. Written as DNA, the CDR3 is TGTGCCAGTAGTATCAAGATGGGTGGGACCGGGGAGCTGTTTTTT.

CDR3 in amino acids: CASRTGDPSLSGNTIYF. The CDR3 region has the DNA TGTGCCAGCCGAACCGGGGACCCATCCCTCTCTGGAAACACCATATATTTT. V gene TRBV12-3 or TRBV12-4 combines with J gene TRBJ1-3; possibly TRBD1 for D (5 bases). Deletions cut 8 bases from V and 0 bases from J, with 20 bases between. This CDR3 contains 17 residues.

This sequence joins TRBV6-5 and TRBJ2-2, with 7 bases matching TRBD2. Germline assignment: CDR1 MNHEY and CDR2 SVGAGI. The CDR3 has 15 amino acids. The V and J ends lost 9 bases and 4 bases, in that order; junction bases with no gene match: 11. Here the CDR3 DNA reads TGTGCCAGTAAGCGGGGCGGGATCTTCACCGGGGAGCTGTTTTTT. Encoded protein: CASKRGGIFTGELFF.

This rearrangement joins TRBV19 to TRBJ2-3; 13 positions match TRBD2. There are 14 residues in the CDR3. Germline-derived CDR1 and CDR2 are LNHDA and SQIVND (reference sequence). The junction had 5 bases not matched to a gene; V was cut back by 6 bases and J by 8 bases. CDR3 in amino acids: CASSLRLAGGTQYF. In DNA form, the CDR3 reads TGTGCCAGTAGCCTTCGACTAGCGGGAGGTACGCAGTATTTT.

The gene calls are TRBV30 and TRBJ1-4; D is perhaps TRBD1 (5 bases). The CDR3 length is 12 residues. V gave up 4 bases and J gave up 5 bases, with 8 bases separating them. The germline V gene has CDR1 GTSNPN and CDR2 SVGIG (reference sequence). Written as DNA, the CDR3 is TGTGCCTGGACCGGGGACAATGAAAAACTGTTTTTT. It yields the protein CAWTGDNEKLFF.